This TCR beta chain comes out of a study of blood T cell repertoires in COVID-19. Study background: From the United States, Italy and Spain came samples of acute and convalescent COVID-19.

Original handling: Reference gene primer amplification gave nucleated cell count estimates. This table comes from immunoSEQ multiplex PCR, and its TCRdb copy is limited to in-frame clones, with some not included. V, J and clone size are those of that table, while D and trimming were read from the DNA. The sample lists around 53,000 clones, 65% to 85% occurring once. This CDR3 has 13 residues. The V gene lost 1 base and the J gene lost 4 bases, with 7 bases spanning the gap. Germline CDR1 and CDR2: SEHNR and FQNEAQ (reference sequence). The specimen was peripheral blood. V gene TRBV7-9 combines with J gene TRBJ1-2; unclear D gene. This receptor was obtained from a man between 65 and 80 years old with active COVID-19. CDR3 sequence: CASSLGILYGYTF. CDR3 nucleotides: TGTGCCAGCAGCTTAGGTATACTCTATGGCTACACCTTC.